The rows below give T cell receptor beta chains drawn from one sample of a study of blood T cell repertoires in COVID-19. Repertoires were generated with immunoSEQ multiplex PCR, while TCRdb's copy carries only in-frame clones and drops some. The data show 69,000 or so clones, less than 85% seen once. Sequencing input: peripheral blood. The receptors derive from a man in his forties or fifties with COVID-19, enrolled during active disease. Each CDR3 is given without its conserved first and last residue. Some rows mark clone size as missing; the rest say once, few, many or name a class of expanded clone.

v_call,clone_size,cdr3_aa
TRBV4-1,NA,ASSQVLGGGSKNEQF
TRBV5-4,NA,ASSYPGVSGANVLT
TRBV6-5,NA,ASSTGTGRTGELF
TRBV12-3/TRBV12-4,NA,ASSPGTRGPLH
TRBV21-1,NA,ASSKFGDSNQPQH
TRBV18,few,ASSGQGFYGYT
TRBV19,NA,ASHQDRLGGYT
TRBV9,NA,ASSVGGTNEKLF
TRBV19,NA,ASSIVTGTGELF
TRBV5-4,NA,ASSIQGGSEKLF
TRBV5-1,NA,ASSLRATGYEQY
TRBV2,NA,ASSGTNSYEQY
TRBV27,NA,ASSSHGQGVYMAEAF
TRBV29-1,NA,SVDRVQETQY
TRBV12-3/TRBV12-4,NA,ASSDHNTYEQY
TRBV6-2/TRBV6-3,NA,ASSFDTPEQY
TRBV4-1,NA,ASSLMGGLETQY
TRBV7-9,NA,ASSTRPVRDRGAGTPLH
TRBV6-4,medium-sized,ASHCRVHEQF
TRBV7-9,NA,ASSSNRGRVGELF
TRBV6-2/TRBV6-3,NA,ASSYWTGDGRMNTEAF
TRBV29-1,NA,SADRGLYNEQF
TRBV9,NA,ASRGQETANSPLH
TRBV6-2/TRBV6-3,NA,ASSGLSRGDLKTQY
TRBV5-1,NA,ASSAAVTSPLH
TRBV27,NA,ASKGQGQPASSYNSPLH